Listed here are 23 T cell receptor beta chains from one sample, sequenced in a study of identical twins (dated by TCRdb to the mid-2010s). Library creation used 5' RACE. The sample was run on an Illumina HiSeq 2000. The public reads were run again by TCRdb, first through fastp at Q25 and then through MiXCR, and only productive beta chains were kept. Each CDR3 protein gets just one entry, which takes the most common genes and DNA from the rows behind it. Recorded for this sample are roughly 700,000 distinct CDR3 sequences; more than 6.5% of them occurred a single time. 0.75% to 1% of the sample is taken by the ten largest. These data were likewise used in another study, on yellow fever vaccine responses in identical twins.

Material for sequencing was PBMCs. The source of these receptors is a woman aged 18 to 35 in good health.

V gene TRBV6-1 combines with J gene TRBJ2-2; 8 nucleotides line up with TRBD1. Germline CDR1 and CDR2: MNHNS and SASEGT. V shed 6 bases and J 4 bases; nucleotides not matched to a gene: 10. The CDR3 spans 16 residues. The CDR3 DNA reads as TGTGCCAGCAGCCAAGCCACAGGGGGAGTCACCGGGGAGCTGTTTTTT. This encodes CASSQATGGVTGELFF.

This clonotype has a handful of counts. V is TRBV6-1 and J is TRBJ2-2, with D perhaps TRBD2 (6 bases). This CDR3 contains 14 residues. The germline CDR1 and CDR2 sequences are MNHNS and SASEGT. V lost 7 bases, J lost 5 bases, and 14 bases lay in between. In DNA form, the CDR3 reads TGTGCCAGCACTCCCGCGGGGTTTACCGGGGAGCTGTTTTTT. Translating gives CASTPAGFTGELFF.

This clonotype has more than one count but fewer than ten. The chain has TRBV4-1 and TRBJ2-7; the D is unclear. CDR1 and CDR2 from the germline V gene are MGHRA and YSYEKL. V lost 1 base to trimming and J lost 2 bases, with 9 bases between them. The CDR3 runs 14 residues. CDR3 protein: CASSQVYGTYEQYF. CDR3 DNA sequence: TGCGCCAGCAGCCAAGTATACGGCACCTACGAGCAGTACTTC.

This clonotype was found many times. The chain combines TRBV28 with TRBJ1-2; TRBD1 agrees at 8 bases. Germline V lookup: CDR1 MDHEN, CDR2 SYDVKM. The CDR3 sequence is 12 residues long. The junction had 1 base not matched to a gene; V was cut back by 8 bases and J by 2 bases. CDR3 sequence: CASGTGNYGYTF. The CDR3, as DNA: TGTGCCAGCGGGACAGGCAACTATGGCTACACCTTC.

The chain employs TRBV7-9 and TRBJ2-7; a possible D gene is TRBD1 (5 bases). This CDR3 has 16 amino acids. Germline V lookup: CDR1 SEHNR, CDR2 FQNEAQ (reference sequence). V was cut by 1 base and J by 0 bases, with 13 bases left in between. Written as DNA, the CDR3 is TGTGCCAGCAGCTTAGGAACTGGGGCTAGCTCCTACGAGCAGTACTTC. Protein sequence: CASSLGTGASSYEQYF.

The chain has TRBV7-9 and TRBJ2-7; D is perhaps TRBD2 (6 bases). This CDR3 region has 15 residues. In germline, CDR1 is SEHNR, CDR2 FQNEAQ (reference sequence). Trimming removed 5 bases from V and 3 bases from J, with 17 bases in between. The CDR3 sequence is CASSGGLTADYEQYF. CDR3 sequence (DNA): TGTGCCAGCAGCGGGGGGTTGACAGCGGACTACGAGCAGTACTTC.

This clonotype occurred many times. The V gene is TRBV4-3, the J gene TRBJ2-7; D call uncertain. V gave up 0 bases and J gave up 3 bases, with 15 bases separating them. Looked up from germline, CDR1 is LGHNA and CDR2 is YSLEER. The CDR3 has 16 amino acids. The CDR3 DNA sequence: TGCGCCAGCAGCCAAGATATGTTGGATCCGGACTACGAGCAGTACTTC. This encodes CASSQDMLDPDYEQYF.

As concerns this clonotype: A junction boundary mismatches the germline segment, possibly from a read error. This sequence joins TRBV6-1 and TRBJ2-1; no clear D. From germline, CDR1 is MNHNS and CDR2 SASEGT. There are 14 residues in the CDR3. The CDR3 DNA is TGTGCCAGCAGGGAAGGTCGATGGTACAATGAGCAGTTCTTC. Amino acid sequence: CASREGRWYNEQFF.

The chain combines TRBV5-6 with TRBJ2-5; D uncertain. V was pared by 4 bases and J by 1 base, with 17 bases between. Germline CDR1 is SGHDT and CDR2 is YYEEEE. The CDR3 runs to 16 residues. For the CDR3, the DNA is TGTGCCAGCAGCCCGAATGGGGATCGGTTCCAAGAGACCCAGTACTTC. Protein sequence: CASSPNGDRFQETQYF. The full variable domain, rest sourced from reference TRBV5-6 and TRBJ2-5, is DAGVTQSPTHLIKTRGQQVTLRCSPKSGHDTVSWYQQALGQGPQFIFQYYEEEERQRGNFPDRFSGHQFPNYSSELNVNALLLGDSALYLCASSPNGDRFQETQYFGPGTRLLVL.

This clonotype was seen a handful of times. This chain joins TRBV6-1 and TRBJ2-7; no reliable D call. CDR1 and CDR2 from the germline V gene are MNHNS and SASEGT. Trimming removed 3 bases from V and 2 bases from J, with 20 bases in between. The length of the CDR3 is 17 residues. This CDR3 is CASSEYARLLRTYEQYF. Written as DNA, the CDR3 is TGTGCCAGCAGTGAGTACGCCAGGCTGCTCCGGACCTACGAGCAGTACTTC.

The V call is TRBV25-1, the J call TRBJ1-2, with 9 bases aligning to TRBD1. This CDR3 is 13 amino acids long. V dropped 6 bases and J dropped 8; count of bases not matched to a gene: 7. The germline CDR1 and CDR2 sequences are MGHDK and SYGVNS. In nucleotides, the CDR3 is TGTGCCAGCAGCGCGACAGGGGGTCGCGGCTACACCTTC. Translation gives CASSATGGRGYTF.

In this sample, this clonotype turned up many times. The CDR3 loop reads CAISEWGGTNTGELFF. CDR3 DNA: TGTGCCATCAGTGAGTGGGGGGGAACGAACACCGGGGAGCTGTTTTTT. The rearrangement uses TRBV10-3 and TRBJ2-2, with 7 positions matching TRBD2. Germline lookup yields CDR1 ENHRY and CDR2 SYGVKD. The CDR3 sequence is 16 residues long. Trimming cost V 1 base and J 0 bases; bases outside gene matches: 2.

CDR3 DNA: TGTGCCAGCAGCGGAGGCCCAGGGCCCTACGAGCAGTACTTC. It codes for CASSGGPGPYEQYF. This chain joins TRBV9 and TRBJ2-7; D might be TRBD1 (5 bases). Trimming took off 3 bases at V and 2 bases at J, with 12 bases between the two ends. Germline CDR1 and CDR2: SGDLS and YYNGEE. The CDR3 is made up of 14 amino acids. The full variable domain, its missing parts supplied by reference TRBV9 and TRBJ2-7, is DSGVTQTPKHLITATGQRVTLRCSPRSGDLSVYWYQQSLDQGLQFLIQYYNGEERAKGNILERFSAQQFPDLHSELNLSSLELGDSALYFCASSGGPGPYEQYFGPGTRLTVT.

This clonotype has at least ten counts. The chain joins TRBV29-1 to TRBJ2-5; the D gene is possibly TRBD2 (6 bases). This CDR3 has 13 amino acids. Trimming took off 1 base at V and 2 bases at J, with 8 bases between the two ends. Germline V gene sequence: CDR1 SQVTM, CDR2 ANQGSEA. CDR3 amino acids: CSVEGGKQETQYF. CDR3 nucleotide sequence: TGCAGCGTTGAAGGCGGGAAGCAAGAGACCCAGTACTTC.

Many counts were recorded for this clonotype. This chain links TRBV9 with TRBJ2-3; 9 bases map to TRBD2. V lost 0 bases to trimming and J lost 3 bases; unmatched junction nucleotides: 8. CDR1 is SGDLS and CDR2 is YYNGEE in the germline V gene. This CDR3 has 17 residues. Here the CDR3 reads CASSVGWLAGTTDTQYF. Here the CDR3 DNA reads TGTGCCAGCAGCGTAGGGTGGCTAGCGGGGACAACAGATACGCAGTATTTT.

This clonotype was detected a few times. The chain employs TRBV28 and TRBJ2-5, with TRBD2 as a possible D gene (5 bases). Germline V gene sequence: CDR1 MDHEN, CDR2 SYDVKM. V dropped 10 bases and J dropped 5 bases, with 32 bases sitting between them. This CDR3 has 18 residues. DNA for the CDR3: TGTGCCATCAGAAATTGTCCGGGAATGGTATGTTCGAGTGAGACCCAGTACTTC. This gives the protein CAIRNCPGMVCSSETQYF.

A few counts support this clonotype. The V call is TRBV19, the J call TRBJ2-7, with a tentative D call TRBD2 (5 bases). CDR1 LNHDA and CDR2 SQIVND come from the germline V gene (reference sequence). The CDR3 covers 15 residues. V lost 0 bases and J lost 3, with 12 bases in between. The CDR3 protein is CASSIDARLYYEQYF. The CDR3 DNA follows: TGTGCCAGTAGTATAGATGCTAGACTATACTACGAGCAGTACTTC.

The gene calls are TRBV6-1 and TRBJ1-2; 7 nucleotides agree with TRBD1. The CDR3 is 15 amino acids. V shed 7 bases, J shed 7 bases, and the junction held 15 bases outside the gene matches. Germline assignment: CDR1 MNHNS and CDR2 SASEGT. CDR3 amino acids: CASIPEVQGSGGYTF. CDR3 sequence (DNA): TGTGCCAGCATTCCGGAGGTACAGGGGTCCGGTGGCTACACCTTC.

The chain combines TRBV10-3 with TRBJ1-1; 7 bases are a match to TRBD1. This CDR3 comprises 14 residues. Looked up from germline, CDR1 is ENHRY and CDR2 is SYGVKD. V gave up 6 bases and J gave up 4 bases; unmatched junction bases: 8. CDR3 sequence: CAISQDRESTEAFF. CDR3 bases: TGTGCCATCAGCCAAGACAGGGAGAGCACTGAAGCTTTCTTT.

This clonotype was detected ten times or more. The CDR3 protein is CRPSERNGTEAFF. CDR3 nucleotide sequence: TGCAGACCATCAGAGCGGAATGGTACTGAAGCTTTCTTT. This chain links TRBV29-1 with TRBJ1-1; D remains unclear. The CDR3 is 13 amino acids. CDR1 is SQVTM and CDR2 is ANQGSEA in the germline V gene.

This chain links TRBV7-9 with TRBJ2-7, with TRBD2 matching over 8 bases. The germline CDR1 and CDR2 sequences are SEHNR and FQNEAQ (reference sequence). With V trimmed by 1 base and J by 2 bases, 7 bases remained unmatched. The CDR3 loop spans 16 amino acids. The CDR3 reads CASSLGGAAGAYEQYF. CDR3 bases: TGTGCCAGCAGCTTAGGGGGCGCAGCGGGAGCCTACGAGCAGTACTTC.

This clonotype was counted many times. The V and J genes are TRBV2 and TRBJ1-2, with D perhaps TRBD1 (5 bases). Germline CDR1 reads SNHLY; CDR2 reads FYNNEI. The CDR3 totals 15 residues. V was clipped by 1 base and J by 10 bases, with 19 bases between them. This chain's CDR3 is CASSEGEGPPIDYTF. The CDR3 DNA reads TGTGCCAGCAGTGAAGGGGAGGGACCCCCAATCGACTACACCTTC.

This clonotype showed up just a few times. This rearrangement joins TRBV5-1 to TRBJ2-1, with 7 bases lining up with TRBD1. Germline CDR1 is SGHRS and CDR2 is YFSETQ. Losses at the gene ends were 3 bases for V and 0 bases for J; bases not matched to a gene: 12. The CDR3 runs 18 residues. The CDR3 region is CASSWRTGLVSSYNEQFF. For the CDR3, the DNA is TGCGCCAGCAGCTGGAGGACAGGTCTGGTGAGCTCCTACAATGAGCAGTTCTTC.